Below are 16 T cell receptor beta chains sequenced from a single sample in a study of prognosis after radiotherapy for stage I lung cancer. Genomic DNA provided the template from which TCR beta CDR3 was amplified by two-round multiplex PCR. For every TRBV and TRBJ gene, a specific primer was used in first-round PCR. TCRdb reprocessed the multiplex PCR reads via MiXCR and lists one record per CDR3 protein. Of roughly 13,000 distinct CDR3 sequences detected, about 50% appear once; the ten largest clones hold about 38%. The material was PBMCs, obtained before or after stereotactic body radiation therapy (not recorded which). All receptors come from a donor aged 50 or older with non-small cell lung cancer.

This clonotype was seen ten or more times. The chain employs TRBV5-6 and TRBJ1-5; D is perhaps TRBD1 (5 bases). Germline assignment: CDR1 SGHDT and CDR2 YYEEEE. The CDR3 sequence is 13 residues long. V was trimmed by 2 bases and J by 9 bases, leaving 12 bases between them. The CDR3 nucleotides are TGTGCCAGCAGCTTTGACAGTGCAGGGCCCCAGCATTTT. The encoded protein is CASSFDSAGPQHF. Full variable domain (outside the CDR3, taken from reference TRBV5-6 and TRBJ1-5): DAGVTQSPTHLIKTRGQQVTLRCSPKSGHDTVSWYQQALGQGPQFIFQYYEEEERQRGNFPDRFSGHQFPNYSSELNVNALLLGDSALYLCASSFDSAGPQHFGDGTRLSIL.

The genes are TRBV19 and TRBJ1-1, with D possibly TRBD1 on 5 matching bases. The V gene lost 7 bases and the J gene lost 2 bases, with 20 bases spanning the gap. Germline V gene data show CDR1 as LNHDA and CDR2 as SQIVND (reference sequence). The CDR3 has 16 amino acids. CDR3 sequence: CASTTPGGGANTEAFF. CDR3 sequence (DNA): TGTGCCAGTACCACGCCCGGGGGTGGAGCAAACACTGAAGCTTTCTTT.

This clonotype was observed at least ten times. This chain links TRBV7-6 with TRBJ2-7; the match to TRBD1 covers 10 bases. Germline trimming cut 5 bases from V and 7 bases from J; bases unmatched to any gene: 11. The CDR3 sequence is 15 residues long. Germline V CDR1 and CDR2: SGHVS, FNYEAQ. The CDR3 DNA sequence: TGTGCCAGCAGCCCGGGGACAGGGGCCCTCGGAGAGCAGTACTTC. This translates into CASSPGTGALGEQYF.

This clonotype was seen ten or more times. In nucleotides, the CDR3 is TGTGCCATCAGTGTGGCGGGCGAACAAGAGACCCAGTACTTC. This gives the protein CAISVAGEQETQYF. This rearrangement joins TRBV10-3 to TRBJ2-5, with D perhaps matching TRBD2 (5 bases). CDR1 ENHRY and CDR2 SYGVKD come from the germline V gene. V was clipped by 4 bases and J by 2 bases, with 11 bases between them. CDR3 length equals 14 residues.

This clonotype ranks as medium-sized. V and J are TRBV2 and TRBJ2-7; 7 bases are a match to TRBD1. There are 14 residues in the CDR3. Germline V CDR1 and CDR2: SNHLY, FYNNEI. V lost 5 bases, J lost 2 bases, and 6 bases stayed unmatched. This CDR3 reads CASSNRDSPYEQYF. CDR3 nucleotides: TGTGCCAGCAGTAACCGGGACAGTCCCTACGAGCAGTACTTC. The complete variable domain, with remaining parts taken from reference TRBV2 and TRBJ2-7, reads EPEVTQTPSHQVTQMGQEVILRCVPISNHLYFYWYRQILGQKVEFLVSFYNNEISEKSEIFDDQFSVERPDGSNFTLKIRSTKLEDSAMYFCASSNRDSPYEQYFGPGTRLTVT.

This clonotype was counted a single time. The chain links TRBV24-1 to TRBJ2-3; 7 positions match TRBD2. Germline V gene data show CDR1 as KGHDR and CDR2 as SFDVKD. The V segment lost 0 bases and the J segment 4 bases; nucleotides outside the gene matches: 3. This CDR3 is built from 15 residues. The DNA for the CDR3 is TGTGCCACCAGTGATTTGCGGGAGGAGGCAGATACGCAGTATTTT. Translation gives CATSDLREEADTQYF.

This clonotype was picked up a small number of times. A single base separates this from a much larger clone, so it may be a read error. This chain joins TRBV10-3 and TRBJ1-1; D is undetermined. The V end lost 5 bases, the J end lost 1 base, and 11 bases lay between the germline ends. CDR1 ENHRY and CDR2 SYGVKD come from the germline V gene. The CDR3 consists of 14 residues. The CDR3 bases are TGTGCCATCAGTTTGCCACCACAGAACACTGAAGCTTTCTTT. The encoded protein is CAISLPPQNTEAFF.

A word on this clonotype: This sequence may be a read error, since a much larger clone differs from it by one base. This sequence joins TRBV5-1 and TRBJ2-3; 10 positions agree with TRBD1. The germline V gene has CDR1 SGHRS and CDR2 YFSETQ. The CDR3 length is 14 residues. CDR3 coding DNA: TGCGCCAGCAGACCTGACAGGGGGCTACATACGCGGTATTTT. Protein: CASRPDRGLHTRYF.

This clonotype has just one count. A much larger clone is a single base away; this may be a read error. V usage is TRBV5-1 and J usage is TRBJ2-3, with TRBD2 matching 8 bases. The J segment lost 1 base and the V segment lost 4 bases, leaving 5 bases of the junction unmatched. The length of the CDR3 is 15 residues. CDR1 SGHRS and CDR2 YFSETQ come from the germline V gene. In DNA, the CDR3 is TGCGCCAGCAGCGCCGGGACTAGAGGCACAGATACGCAGTATTTT. Its translation: CASSAGTRGTDTQYF.

This chain uses TRBV7-6 with TRBJ2-2; 10 bases match TRBD1. Germline CDR1 and CDR2: SGHVS and FNYEAQ. There are 15 residues in the CDR3. The V segment lost 5 bases and the J segment 5 bases; nucleotides outside the gene matches: 5. Here the CDR3 DNA reads TGTGCCAGCAGCCCAGGACAGGGGGTTACCGGGGAGCTGTTTTTT. Its protein is CASSPGQGVTGELFF.

This clonotype appeared a single time. One end of the junction does not line up with germline, which may come from a read error. The rearrangement links TRBV12-3 or TRBV12-4 to TRBJ1-2, with D perhaps matching TRBD1 (6 bases). The CDR3 consists of 12 residues. The CDR3 coding sequence is TGTGCCAGCAGCCACGGGGGGGGCCGGGAAATCTTC. As protein: CASSHGGGREIF.

Only a few counts were recorded for this clonotype. The rearrangement uses TRBV15 and TRBJ1-6; 8 nucleotides match TRBD1. Per the germline V gene, CDR1 is LNHNV and CDR2 is YYDKDF (reference sequence). The V gene end was trimmed by 0 bases and the J gene end by 6 bases; junction bases not matched to a gene: 1. The CDR3 is 15 amino acids. The CDR3 nucleotides read TGTGCCACCAGCAGAGACGGACAGGGTAATTCACCCCTCCACTTT. Translation: CATSRDGQGNSPLHF.

The gene calls are TRBV2 and TRBJ2-7; D tentatively fits TRBD1 or TRBD2 (5 bases each). The germline V gene encodes CDR1 SNHLY and CDR2 FYNNEI. This CDR3 contains 14 residues. V gave up 6 bases and J gave up 1 base, with 13 bases separating them. CDR3 sequence reads: CASRDRGRSYEQYF. The DNA for the CDR3 is TGTGCCAGCAGAGATAGGGGACGGTCCTACGAGCAGTACTTC.

J is TRBJ2-5 and V is TRBV12-3 or TRBV12-4; D unresolved. V lost 6 bases to trimming and J lost 5 bases, with 10 bases between them. The CDR3 is 12 amino acids. The CDR3 protein is CASSLWGETQYF. CDR3 sequence (DNA): TGTGCCAGCAGCCTTTGGGGTGAGACCCAGTACTTC.

This clonotype was counted at least ten times. At one end the junction does not follow the germline gene, possibly because of a read error. The rearrangement joins TRBV5-4 to TRBJ2-1, with TRBD2 matching 9 bases. The length of the CDR3 is 14 residues. Germline-derived CDR1 and CDR2 are SGHNT and YYREEE (reference sequence). This CDR3 is CAGSTRAGGYEQFF. In DNA, the CDR3 is TGTGCCGGCAGCACACGGGCGGGGGGGTATGAGCAGTTCTTC.

This clonotype was counted at least ten times. J is TRBJ2-3 and V is TRBV28, with 13 bases lining up with TRBD2. V gave up 6 bases and J gave up 5 bases; unmatched junction bases: 11. Per the germline V gene, CDR1 is MDHEN and CDR2 is SYDVKM. This CDR3 is 17 amino acids long. In nucleotides, the CDR3 is TGTGCCAGCAGGTCAATTGGACTAGCGGGAGAAAAAGATACGCAGTATTTT. Protein: CASRSIGLAGEKDTQYF. Together with reference TRBV28 and TRBJ2-3, the CDR3 gives the full variable domain: DVKVTQSSRYLVKRTGEKVFLECVQDMDHENMFWYRQDPGLGLRLIYFSYDVKMKEKGDIPEGYSVSREKKERFSLILESASTNQTSMYLCASRSIGLAGEKDTQYFGPGTRLTVL.